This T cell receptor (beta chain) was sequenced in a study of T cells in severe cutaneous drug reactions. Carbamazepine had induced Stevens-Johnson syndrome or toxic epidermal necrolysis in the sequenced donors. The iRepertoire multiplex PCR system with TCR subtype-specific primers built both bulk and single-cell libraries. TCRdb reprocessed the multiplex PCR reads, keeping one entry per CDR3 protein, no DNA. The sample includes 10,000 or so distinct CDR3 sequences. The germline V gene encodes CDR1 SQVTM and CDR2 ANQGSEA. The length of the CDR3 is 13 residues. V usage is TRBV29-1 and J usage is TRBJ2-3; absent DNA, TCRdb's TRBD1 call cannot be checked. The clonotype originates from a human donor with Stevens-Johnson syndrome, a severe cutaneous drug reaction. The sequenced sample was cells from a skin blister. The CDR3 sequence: CSAWDRSTDTQYF.